Detailed here is one T cell receptor (beta chain). Its target is not known. The source of the sample is a study of memory CD4+ T cells and cytomegalovirus serostatus. About the research overall: Healthy Belgian adult donors included roughly nine CMV-positive and some 24 CMV-negative people.

The sort gate was single viable CD3+CD4+CD8-CD45RO+ cells for memory CD4+ T cells. In the original workflow: Out-of-frame sequences were removed, leaving roughly 2,200,000 distinct TCRbeta sequences. TCRdb's table, derived via immunoSEQ multiplex PCR, lists solely in-frame clones and lacks some. The DNA gave D and trimming, while V, J and clone size come from that table. The repertoire holds approximately 44,000 clones, approximately 80% seen once, with about 6.8% in the top ten. CDR3 length equals 13 residues. The germline V gene encodes CDR1 MNHNS and CDR2 SASEGT. Trimming took off 7 bases at V and 8 bases at J, with 14 bases between the two ends. General study points: CMV serostatus prediction reached median AUC approximately 0.95, or 0.91 with US-trained model. Suggested: most of the CMV-linked TCR signature lies in CD4+ memory cells.

Sequences were obtained from memory CD4+ T cells from blood. This sequence originates from an adult in good health and CMV-seronegative. V and J are TRBV6-1 and TRBJ1-4; perhaps TRBD1 as D (6 bases). CDR3 in amino acids: CASIGRGFEKLFF. In DNA form, the CDR3 reads TGTGCCAGCATTGGCAGGGGATTCGAAAAACTGTTTTTT.